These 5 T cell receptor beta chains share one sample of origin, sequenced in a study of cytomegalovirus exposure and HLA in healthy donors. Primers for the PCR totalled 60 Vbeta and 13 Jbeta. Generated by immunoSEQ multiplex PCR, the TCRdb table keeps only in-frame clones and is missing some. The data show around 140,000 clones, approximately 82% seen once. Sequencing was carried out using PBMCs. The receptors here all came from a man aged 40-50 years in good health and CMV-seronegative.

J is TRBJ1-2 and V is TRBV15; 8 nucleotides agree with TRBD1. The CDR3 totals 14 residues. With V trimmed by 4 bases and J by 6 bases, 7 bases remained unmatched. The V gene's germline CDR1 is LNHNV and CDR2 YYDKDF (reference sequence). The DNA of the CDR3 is TGTGCCACCAGCAAACTACAGGGGGAGGATGGCTACACCTTC. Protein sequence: CATSKLQGEDGYTF.

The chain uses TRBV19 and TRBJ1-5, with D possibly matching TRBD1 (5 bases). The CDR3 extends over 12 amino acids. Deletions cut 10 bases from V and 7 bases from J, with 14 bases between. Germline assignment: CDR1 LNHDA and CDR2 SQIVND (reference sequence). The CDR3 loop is CATGGVGQPQHF. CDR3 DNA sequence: TGTGCCACCGGAGGGGTGGGGCAGCCCCAGCATTTT.

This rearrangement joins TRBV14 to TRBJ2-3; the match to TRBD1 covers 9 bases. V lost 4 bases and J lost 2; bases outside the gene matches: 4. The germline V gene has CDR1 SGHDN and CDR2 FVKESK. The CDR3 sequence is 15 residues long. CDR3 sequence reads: CASSLGTGITDTQYF. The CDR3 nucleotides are TGTGCCAGCAGCCTGGGGACAGGGATCACAGATACGCAGTATTTT.

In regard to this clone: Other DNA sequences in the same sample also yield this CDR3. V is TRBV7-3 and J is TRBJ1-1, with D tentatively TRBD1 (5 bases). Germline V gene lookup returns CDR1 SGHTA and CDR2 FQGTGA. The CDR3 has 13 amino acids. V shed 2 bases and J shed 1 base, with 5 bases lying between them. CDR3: CASSLGQNTEAFF. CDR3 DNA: TGTGCCAGCAGCTTAGGACAGAACACTGAAGCTTTCTTT.

The CDR3 is CASSFVQGPSYEQYF. Here the CDR3 DNA reads TGTGCCAGCAGTTTCGTCCAGGGTCCCTCCTACGAGCAGTACTTC. The chain links TRBV28 to TRBJ2-5; D is perhaps TRBD1 (5 bases). The J call may be mistaken, given a closer DNA end match to TRBJ2-7. The V gene's germline CDR1 is MDHEN and CDR2 SYDVKM. The CDR3 runs 15 residues.